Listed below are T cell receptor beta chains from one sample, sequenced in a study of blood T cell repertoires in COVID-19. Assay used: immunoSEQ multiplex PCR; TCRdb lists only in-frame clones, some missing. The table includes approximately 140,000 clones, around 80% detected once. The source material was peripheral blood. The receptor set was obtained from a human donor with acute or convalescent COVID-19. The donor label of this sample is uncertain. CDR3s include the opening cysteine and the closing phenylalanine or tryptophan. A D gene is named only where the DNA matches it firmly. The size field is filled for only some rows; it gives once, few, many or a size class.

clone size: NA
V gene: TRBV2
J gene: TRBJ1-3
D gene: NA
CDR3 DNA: TGTGCCAGCAGCGTTGGACAGAGAAACTCTGGAAACACCATATATTTT
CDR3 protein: CASSVGQRNSGNTIYF

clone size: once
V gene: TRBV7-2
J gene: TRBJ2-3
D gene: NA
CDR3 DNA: TGTGCCAGCAGCTGGAGGGGCACAGATACGCAGTATTTT
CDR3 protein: CASSWRGTDTQYF

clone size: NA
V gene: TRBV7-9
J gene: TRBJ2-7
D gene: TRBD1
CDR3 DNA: TGTGCCAGCAGCGGGGGACAGCCAAACTCCTACGAGCAGTACTTC
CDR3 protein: CASSGGQPNSYEQYF

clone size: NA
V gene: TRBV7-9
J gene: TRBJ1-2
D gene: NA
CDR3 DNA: TGTGCCAGCAGCTTAAATGGAGGGGTTGCTGGCTACACCTTC
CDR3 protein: CASSLNGGVAGYTF

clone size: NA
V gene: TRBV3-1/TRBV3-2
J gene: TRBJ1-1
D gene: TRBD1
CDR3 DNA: TGTGCCAGCAGCCAAGGAGCCGGGACAGGGATCACTGAAGCTTTCTTT
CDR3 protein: CASSQGAGTGITEAFF

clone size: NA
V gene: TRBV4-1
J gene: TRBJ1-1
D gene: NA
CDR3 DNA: TGCGCCAGCAGCCAAGGGGGGGGCGCGGGCACTGAAGCTTTCTTT
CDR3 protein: CASSQGGGAGTEAFF

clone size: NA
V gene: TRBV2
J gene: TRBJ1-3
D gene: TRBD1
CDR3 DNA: TGTGCCAGCAGTATACACAGGGGGTCTGGAAACACCATATATTTT
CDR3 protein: CASSIHRGSGNTIYF

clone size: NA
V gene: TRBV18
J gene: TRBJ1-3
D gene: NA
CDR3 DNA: TGTGCCAGCTCACCACGACAGCCTGGAAACACCATATATTTT
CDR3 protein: CASSPRQPGNTIYF

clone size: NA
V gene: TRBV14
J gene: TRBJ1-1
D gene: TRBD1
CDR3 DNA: TGTGCCAGCAGCCAGCCACTGAAGGGGGCCACTGAAGCTTTCTTT
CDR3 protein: CASSQPLKGATEAFF

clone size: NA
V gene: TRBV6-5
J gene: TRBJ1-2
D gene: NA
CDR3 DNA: TGTGCCAGCAGGCCGACAGGTATCGGGCTCTATGGCTACACCTTC
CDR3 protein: CASRPTGIGLYGYTF

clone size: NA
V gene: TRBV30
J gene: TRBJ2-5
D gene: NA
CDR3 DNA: TGTGCCTGGAGTGGGGGGCAGCCCCAGTACTTC
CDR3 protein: CAWSGGQPQYF

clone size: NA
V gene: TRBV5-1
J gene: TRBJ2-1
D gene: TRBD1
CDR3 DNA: TGCGCCAGCGGAACGGGACAGGGCTCCTACAATGAGCAGTTCTTC
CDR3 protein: CASGTGQGSYNEQFF

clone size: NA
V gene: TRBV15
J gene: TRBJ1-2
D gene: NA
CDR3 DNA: TGTGCCACCAGCAGAGATTTACTGCGGCAGGGGAATGGCTACACCTTC
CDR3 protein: CATSRDLLRQGNGYTF

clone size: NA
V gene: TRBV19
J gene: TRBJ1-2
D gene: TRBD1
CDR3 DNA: TGTGCCAGTAGTCCCGAGGGGACAGGGACCTATGGCTACACCTTC
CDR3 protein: CASSPEGTGTYGYTF

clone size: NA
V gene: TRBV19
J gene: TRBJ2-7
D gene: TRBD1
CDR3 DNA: TGTGCCAGTAGTATAGATCCGTCGACAGGGTCCTACGAGCAGTACTTC
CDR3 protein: CASSIDPSTGSYEQYF

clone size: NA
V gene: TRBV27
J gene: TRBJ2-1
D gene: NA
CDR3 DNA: TGTGCCAGCACCGCGGGGCCCTACAATGAGCAGTTCTTC
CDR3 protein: CASTAGPYNEQFF

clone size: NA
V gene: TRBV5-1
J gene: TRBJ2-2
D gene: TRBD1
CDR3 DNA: TGCGCCAGCAGCTCACAGGGGGCCCCGAACACCGGGGAGCTGTTTTTT
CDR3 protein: CASSSQGAPNTGELFF

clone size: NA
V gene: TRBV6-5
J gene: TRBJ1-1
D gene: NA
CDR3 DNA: TGTGCCAGCTCCGAGGGTGGGGTGGACACTGAAGCTTTCTTT
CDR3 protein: CASSEGGVDTEAFF

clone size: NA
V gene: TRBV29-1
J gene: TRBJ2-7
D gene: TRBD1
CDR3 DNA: TGCAGCGTTGCTGGGACAGGGGTCTACGAGCAGTACTTC
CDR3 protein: CSVAGTGVYEQYF

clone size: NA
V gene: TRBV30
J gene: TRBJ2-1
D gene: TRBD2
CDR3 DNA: TGTGCCGGGACTAGCGGGGGGGCCGTCCCATACAATGAGCAGTTCTTC
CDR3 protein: CAGTSGGAVPYNEQFF

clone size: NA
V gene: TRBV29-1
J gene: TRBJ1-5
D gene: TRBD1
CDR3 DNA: TGCAGCGTGGGTCAGGGGGACAGGAATAGCAATCAGCCCCAGCATTTT
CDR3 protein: CSVGQGDRNSNQPQHF

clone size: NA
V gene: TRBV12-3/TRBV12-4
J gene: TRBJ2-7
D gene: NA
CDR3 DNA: TGTGCCAGCAGTCACCCGGGAGCCTACGAGCAGTACTTC
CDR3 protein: CASSHPGAYEQYF

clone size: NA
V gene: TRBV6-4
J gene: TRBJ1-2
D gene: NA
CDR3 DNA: TGTGCCAGCAGTGGCACAGGGTTGGAGGGCTACACCTTC
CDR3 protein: CASSGTGLEGYTF

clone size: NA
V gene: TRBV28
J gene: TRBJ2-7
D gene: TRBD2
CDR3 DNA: TGTGCCAGCATGTACGGGGGGGCGGTCAACGAGCAGTACTTC
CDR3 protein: CASMYGGAVNEQYF

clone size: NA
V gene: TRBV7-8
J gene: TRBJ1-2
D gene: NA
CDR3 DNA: TGTGCCAGCAGCTCCGGACAGCCCTATGGCTACACCTTC
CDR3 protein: CASSSGQPYGYTF

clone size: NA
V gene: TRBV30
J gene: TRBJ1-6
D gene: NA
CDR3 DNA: TGTGCCTCAGCGGACAGCTACTCTTACCTCCACTTT
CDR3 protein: CASADSYSYLHF

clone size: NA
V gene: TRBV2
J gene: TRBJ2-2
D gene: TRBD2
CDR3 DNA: TGTGCCAGCAGTGCCACTAGCGGGGCGAACACCGGGGAGCTGTTTTTT
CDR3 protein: CASSATSGANTGELFF

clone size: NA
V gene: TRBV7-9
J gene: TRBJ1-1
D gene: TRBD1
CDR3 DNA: TGTGCCAGCAGCTTCCCGGACAGGGGCGGTACTGAAGCTTTCTTT
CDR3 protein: CASSFPDRGGTEAFF

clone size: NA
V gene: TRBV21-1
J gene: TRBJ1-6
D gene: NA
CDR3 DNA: TGTGCCAGCAGCGTTTGCGGACAGTTCACTAATTCACCCCTCCACTTT
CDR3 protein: CASSVCGQFTNSPLHF

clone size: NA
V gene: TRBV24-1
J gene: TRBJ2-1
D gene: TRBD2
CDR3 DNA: TGTGCCACCAGTGACACACTAGCGGGGGGACCGAGCTCCTACAATGAGCAGTTCTTC
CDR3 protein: CATSDTLAGGPSSYNEQFF

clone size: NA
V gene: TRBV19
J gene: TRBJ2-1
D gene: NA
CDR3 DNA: TGTGCCAGTAGTTTAGATACCTACAATGAGCAGTTCTTC
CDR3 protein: CASSLDTYNEQFF

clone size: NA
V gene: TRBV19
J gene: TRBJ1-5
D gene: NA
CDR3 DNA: TGTGCCAGTAGTATAGGTGACAGTACCAATCAGCCCCAGCATTTT
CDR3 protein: CASSIGDSTNQPQHF

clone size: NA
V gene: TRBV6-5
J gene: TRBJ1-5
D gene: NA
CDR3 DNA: TGTGCCAGCATGAGGGGGATCACGGGCAATCAGCCCCAGCATTTT
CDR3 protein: CASMRGITGNQPQHF

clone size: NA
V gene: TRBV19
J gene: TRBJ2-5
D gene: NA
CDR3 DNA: TGTGCCAGTAGTATAGGATTCAAGGGGGCGGGGGAGACCCAGTACTTC
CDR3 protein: CASSIGFKGAGETQYF

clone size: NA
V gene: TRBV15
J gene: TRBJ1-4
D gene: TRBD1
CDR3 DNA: TGTGCCACCAGCAGGAGGGACAGAACCGAAAAACTGTTTTTT
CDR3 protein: CATSRRDRTEKLFF

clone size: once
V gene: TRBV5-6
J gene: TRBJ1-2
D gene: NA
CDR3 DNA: TGTGCCAGCAGCTTGGCTGAAGCCTATGGCTACACCTTC
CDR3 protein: CASSLAEAYGYTF

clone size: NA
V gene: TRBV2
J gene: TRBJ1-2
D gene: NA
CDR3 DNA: TGTGCCAGCAGTCGCCCAGAGGGTTACTATGGCTACACCTTC
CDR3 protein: CASSRPEGYYGYTF

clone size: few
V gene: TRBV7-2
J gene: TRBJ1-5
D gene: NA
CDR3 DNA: TGTGCCAGCAGCTTAATCCCAAATAGCAATCAGCCCCAGCATTTT
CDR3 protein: CASSLIPNSNQPQHF

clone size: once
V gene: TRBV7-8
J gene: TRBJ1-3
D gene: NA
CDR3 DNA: TGTGCCAGCAGCTTAGACTCCAGGGAAGGAAACACCATATATTTT
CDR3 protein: CASSLDSREGNTIYF

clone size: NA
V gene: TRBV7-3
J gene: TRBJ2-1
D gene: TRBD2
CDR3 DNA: TGTGCCAGCAGCTCTAGCGGGGTATCCTACAATGAGCAGTTCTTC
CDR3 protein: CASSSSGVSYNEQFF

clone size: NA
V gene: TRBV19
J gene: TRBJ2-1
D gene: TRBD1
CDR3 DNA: TGTGCCAGTAGTATGCCCCGCACCGACAGGGTGATTGAGCAGTTCTTC
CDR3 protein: CASSMPRTDRVIEQFF

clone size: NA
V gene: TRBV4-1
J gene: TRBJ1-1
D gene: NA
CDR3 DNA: TGCGCCAGCAGCCAATCTTTAGCTTGGAACACTGAAGCTTTCTTT
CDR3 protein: CASSQSLAWNTEAFF

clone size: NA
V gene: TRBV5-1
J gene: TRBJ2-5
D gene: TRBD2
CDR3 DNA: TGCGCCAGCACAAAGCTTGGTCCCGGGGGGGTACAGACCCAGTACTTC
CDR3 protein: CASTKLGPGGVQTQYF

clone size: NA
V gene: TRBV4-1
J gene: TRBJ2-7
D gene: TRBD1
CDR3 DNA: TGCGCCAGCAGCCCTTTCCCGGACAGGGGCGACAAGGACGAGCAGTACTTC
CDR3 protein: CASSPFPDRGDKDEQYF

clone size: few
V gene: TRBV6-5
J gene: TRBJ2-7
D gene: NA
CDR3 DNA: TGTGCCAGCAGCTCCTTTACGTCGGGCGAGCAGTACTTC
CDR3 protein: CASSSFTSGEQYF

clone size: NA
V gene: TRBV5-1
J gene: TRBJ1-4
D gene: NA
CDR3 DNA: TGCGCCAGCAGCTGGTTTCTCCGGGAGCCCAATGAAAAACTGTTTTTT
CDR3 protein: CASSWFLREPNEKLFF

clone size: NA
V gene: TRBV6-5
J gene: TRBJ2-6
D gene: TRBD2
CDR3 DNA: TGTGCCAGCACCTACGGGGGGGCTGGGGCCAACGTCCTGACTTTC
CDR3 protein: CASTYGGAGANVLTF